This T cell receptor beta chain derives from a study of patients and donors after allogeneic stem cell transplantation. This CDR3 has 16 amino acids. J was trimmed by 5 bases and V by 2 bases; bases with no gene match: 8. Germline CDR1 SGHVS, CDR2 FQNEAQ. TCRdb independently ran MiXCR on the RT-PCR reads; one entry per CDR3 protein. The sample includes hundreds of thousands of distinct CDR3 sequences, 16% of them seen just once. This clonotype has a handful of counts. The clonotype originates from a human donor who was either an allogeneic HSCT recipient or a stem cell or donor lymphocyte infusion donor (not recorded which). It is not recorded whose cells these are; they may come from a transplant donor. The chain links TRBV7-8 to TRBJ2-4; 8 nucleotides match TRBD1. The sequenced sample consisted of blood, either unsorted or a sorted T cell fraction (not recorded which). CDR3 bases: TGTGCCAGCAGCTTACCGAAAGGGACAGGTGAAAACATTCAGTACTTC. Translating it yields CASSLPKGTGENIQYF.